This is a list of T cell receptor beta chains from one sample in a study of blood T cell repertoires in COVID-19. Using immunoSEQ multiplex PCR, the repertoire was profiled, and TCRdb retains in-frame clones only, with some absent. The table lists a few hundred thousand clones, about nine tenths of them singletons. Specimen: peripheral blood. The receptors originated from a woman aged 45-65 years with COVID-19, enrolled during active disease. Each CDR3 is given with its conserved first and last residue. The D gene is left open where the match is weak. The size of a clone is reported for some rows only, either as once, few or many, or as a class for expanded clones.

cdr3_aa	cdr3_nt	clone_size	d_call	v_call	j_call	cdr3_length
CASSRGQANTEAFF	TGTGCCAGCAGCCGCGGACAGGCGAACACTGAAGCTTTCTTT	once	TRBD1	TRBV3-1/TRBV3-2	TRBJ1-1	14
CASSRGWQDTEAFF	TGTGCCAGCAGTAGGGGGTGGCAGGACACTGAAGCTTTCTTT	NA	NA	TRBV6-5	TRBJ1-1	14
CASSLSLNTEAFF	TGTGCCAGCAGCCTCTCCTTGAACACTGAAGCTTTCTTT	NA	NA	TRBV3-1/TRBV3-2	TRBJ1-1	13
CSALGRGINTEAFF	TGCAGCGCCCTAGGGCGGGGAATTAACACTGAAGCTTTCTTT	NA	NA	TRBV29-1	TRBJ1-1	14
CASSVLAGVETQYF	TGTGCCAGCAGCGTACTAGCGGGGGTGGAGACCCAGTACTTC	NA	TRBD2	TRBV5-6	TRBJ2-5	14
CASSSGLAGNTDTQYF	TGTGCCAGCAGCTCGGGACTAGCGGGGAACACAGATACGCAGTATTTT	NA	TRBD2	TRBV7-9	TRBJ2-3	16
CASSSPDTQYF	TGCGCCAGCTCTAGCCCAGATACGCAGTATTTT	once	NA	TRBV10-2	TRBJ2-3	11
CASSPGVFNYGYTF	TGTGCCAGCAGTCCAGGGGTGTTTAACTATGGCTACACCTTC	NA	NA	TRBV27	TRBJ1-2	14
CAWSLRQGPVAGELFF	TGTGCCTGGAGTCTCCGACAGGGTCCCGTCGCCGGGGAGCTGTTTTTT	NA	TRBD1	TRBV30	TRBJ2-2	16
CASSVGGDEQYF	TGTGCCAGCAGCGTGGGAGGGGACGAGCAGTACTTC	NA	TRBD2	TRBV9	TRBJ2-7	12
CASSISRDSLQETQYF	TGTGCCAGTAGTATTTCCCGGGACAGCCTCCAAGAGACCCAGTACTTC	NA	TRBD1	TRBV19	TRBJ2-5	16
CASSERDQPQHF	TGTGCCAGCAGTGAGAGGGATCAGCCCCAGCATTTT	once	NA	TRBV25-1	TRBJ1-5	12
CASSFSPSGYGYTF	TGTGCCAGCAGTTTTTCTCCCAGCGGCTATGGCTACACCTTC	once	NA	TRBV28	TRBJ1-2	14
CASSRGTSSTDTQYF	TGTGCCAGCAGCCGGGGGACCTCTAGCACAGATACGCAGTATTTT	NA	NA	TRBV6-5	TRBJ2-3	15
CASSVGTSGAVEQFF	TGTGCCAGCAGCGTAGGTACTAGCGGGGCGGTAGAGCAGTTCTTC	NA	TRBD2	TRBV9	TRBJ2-1	15
CASSSDSYEQYF	TGTGCCAGCAGCTCAGACTCCTACGAGCAGTACTTC	few	NA	TRBV5-4	TRBJ2-7	12
CASSSPSGGGADTQYF	TGTGCCAGCAGTTCGCCTAGCGGGGGCGGCGCAGATACGCAGTATTTT	NA	TRBD2	TRBV6-2/TRBV6-3	TRBJ2-3	16
CASSDILGPTDTQYF	TGCGCCAGCAGCGACATACTAGGTCCCACAGATACGCAGTATTTT	NA	NA	TRBV5-1	TRBJ2-3	15
CAWTSGQMNTEAFF	TGTGCCTGGACATCAGGACAAATGAACACTGAAGCTTTCTTT	NA	NA	TRBV30	TRBJ1-1	14
CASSQDPPGGQEETQYF	TGTGCCAGCAGCCAAGATCCCCCGGGGGGGCAGGAAGAGACCCAGTACTTC	NA	TRBD2	TRBV3-1/TRBV3-2	TRBJ2-5	17
CASSEYRTGSLGNQPQHF	TGCGCCAGCAGTGAGTACAGGACAGGGAGCCTGGGCAATCAGCCCCAGCATTTT	NA	TRBD1	TRBV10-2	TRBJ1-5	18
CASSLDRTTDTQYF	TGTGCCAGCAGCTTGGACAGGACCACAGATACGCAGTATTTT	NA	NA	TRBV5-4	TRBJ2-3	14
CASSARSLAGGSSTGELFF	TGTGCCAGCAGTGCTAGGAGTCTAGCGGGGGGTAGTTCCACCGGGGAGCTGTTTTTT	NA	TRBD2	TRBV2	TRBJ2-2	19
CAWSAGTIDPQHF	TGTGCCTGGAGTGCAGGGACAATTGATCCCCAGCATTTT	NA	NA	TRBV30	TRBJ1-5	13
CASRGMGGGGTLKAFF	TGTGCCAGTAGAGGGATGGGGGGTGGTGGAACACTGAAGGCTTTCTTT	NA	NA	TRBV2	TRBJ1-1	16
CASSQDGRGQGYTF	TGTGCCAGCAGCCAAGACGGCCGGGGACAGGGCTACACCTTC	few	TRBD1	TRBV4-2	TRBJ1-2	14
CASSQGASGGHEQFF	TGTGCCAGCAGCCAAGGGGCTAGCGGGGGCCATGAGCAGTTCTTC	NA	TRBD2	TRBV4-2	TRBJ2-1	15
CASSIGYAGNYGYTF	TGTGCCAGTAGTATAGGGTATGCAGGGAACTATGGCTACACCTTC	NA	NA	TRBV19	TRBJ1-2	15
CASKEGQRLPGNTIYF	TGTGCCAGTAAGGAGGGACAGAGACTACCTGGAAACACCATATATTTT	NA	TRBD1	TRBV19	TRBJ1-3	16
CASSLGLAGGASYEQYF	TGTGCCAGCAGCTTGGGACTAGCGGGGGGGGCTTCCTACGAGCAGTACTTC	few	TRBD2	TRBV7-8	TRBJ2-7	17
CASSPPGGIYEQYF	TGTGCCAGCAGCCCCCCAGGGGGCATCTACGAGCAGTACTTC	NA	TRBD1	TRBV7-8	TRBJ2-7	14
CASSPTGASTDTQYF	TGTGCCAGCAGCCCGACAGGGGCCAGCACAGATACGCAGTATTTT	NA	TRBD1	TRBV11-2	TRBJ2-3	15
CASSVRGTAVAPEQFF	TGTGCCAGCAGCGTCCGGGGGACAGCCGTCGCCCCTGAGCAGTTCTTC	NA	NA	TRBV13	TRBJ2-1	16
CASRVGQYNQPQHF	TGTGCCAGCAGGGTGGGACAGTACAATCAGCCCCAGCATTTT	NA	TRBD1	TRBV27	TRBJ1-5	14
CSARERVDQPQHF	TGCAGCGCCCGGGAAAGGGTTGATCAGCCCCAGCATTTT	NA	NA	TRBV29-1	TRBJ1-5	13
CASSLQPQETQYF	TGCGCCAGCAGCTTACAGCCTCAAGAGACCCAGTACTTC	NA	NA	TRBV5-1	TRBJ2-5	13
CASSLATQGGEQYF	TGTGCCAGCAGCTTAGCGACCCAGGGGGGCGAGCAGTACTTC	NA	NA	TRBV7-2	TRBJ2-7	14
CASSLLSGGADTQYF	TGTGCCAGCAGCTTGCTTAGCGGGGGGGCAGATACGCAGTATTTT	NA	TRBD2	TRBV5-5	TRBJ2-3	15
CASSLSGGTEAFF	TGCGCCAGCAGCTTGAGCGGAGGGACTGAAGCTTTCTTT	NA	NA	TRBV5-1	TRBJ1-1	13
CASSLGTSHEQFF	TGTGCCAGCAGCCTCGGGACTAGCCATGAGCAGTTCTTC	NA	TRBD2	TRBV12-3/TRBV12-4	TRBJ2-1	13
CASSTTGQPEYGYTF	TGTGCCAGCAGCACTACGGGACAGCCTGAATATGGCTACACCTTC	NA	TRBD1	TRBV7-2	TRBJ1-2	15
CASSGGTGKNTEAFF	TGCGCCAGCAGCGGGGGGACAGGGAAGAACACTGAAGCTTTCTTT	NA	TRBD1	TRBV5-1	TRBJ1-1	15
CASSRQENQPQHF	TGTGCCAGTAGTCGACAGGAAAATCAGCCCCAGCATTTT	NA	NA	TRBV19	TRBJ1-5	13
CASSPGGTNEKLFF	TGCGCCAGCAGCCCCGGGGGGACTAATGAAAAACTGTTTTTT	few	NA	TRBV5-1	TRBJ1-4	14
CASSLSGGWYEQYF	TGCGCCAGCAGCTTGAGCGGGGGGTGGTACGAGCAGTACTTC	NA	TRBD2	TRBV5-1	TRBJ2-7	14
CASSSGTGEIEQYF	TGTGCCAGCAGCTCTGGGACAGGGGAAATCGAGCAGTACTTC	NA	TRBD1	TRBV5-6	TRBJ2-7	14
CASSVQANSGNTIYF	TGTGCCAGCAGCGTCCAGGCTAACTCTGGAAACACCATATATTTT	NA	NA	TRBV9	TRBJ1-3	15
CASSQDQSRSGVSTDTQYF	TGTGCCAGCAGCCAAGATCAGTCGAGGAGCGGGGTTAGCACAGATACGCAGTATTTT	NA	TRBD2	TRBV4-2	TRBJ2-3	19
CASSSGLAGLDTDTQYF	TGTGCCAGCAGCTCCGGACTAGCGGGGTTAGACACAGATACGCAGTATTTT	NA	TRBD2	TRBV7-3	TRBJ2-3	17
CSVARTGNNEQFF	TGCAGCGTCGCCCGGACAGGCAACAATGAGCAGTTCTTC	NA	TRBD1	TRBV29-1	TRBJ2-1	13
CASSTEVGEAFF	TGCGCCAGCAGCACCGAGGTTGGAGAGGCTTTCTTT	NA	NA	TRBV5-1	TRBJ1-1	12
CAIPDRGAGANVLTF	TGTGCCATCCCCGACCGGGGGGCTGGGGCCAACGTCCTGACTTTC	NA	TRBD2	TRBV10-3	TRBJ2-6	15
CASSYPGLPSGEQYF	TGTGCCAGCAGTTATCCGGGACTCCCATCGGGGGAGCAGTACTTC	NA	NA	TRBV6-2/TRBV6-3	TRBJ2-7	15
CASSYRGNQPQHF	TGTGCCAGCAGCTACAGGGGGAATCAGCCCCAGCATTTT	NA	TRBD1	TRBV6-6	TRBJ1-5	13
CASTGRTGNTEAFF	TGTGCCAGCACAGGTAGGACAGGTAACACTGAAGCTTTCTTT	once	TRBD1	TRBV2	TRBJ1-1	14
CASSPGGSTEAFF	TGTGCCAGCAGTCCCGGGGGGAGCACTGAAGCTTTCTTT	few	NA	TRBV6-5	TRBJ1-1	13
CAWSVAFWTAAFF	TGTGCCTGGAGTGTCGCTTTCTGGACAGCCGCTTTCTTT	NA	NA	TRBV30	TRBJ1-1	13
CASSQDARTSYNEQFF	TGCGCCAGCAGCCAAGATGCCAGAACCTCTTACAATGAGCAGTTCTTC	NA	NA	TRBV4-1	TRBJ2-1	16
CAWRARTGYSGANVLTF	TGTGCCTGGAGGGCGAGGACTGGATACTCTGGGGCCAACGTCCTGACTTTC	NA	NA	TRBV30	TRBJ2-6	17
CASSFQLRGKMDEQFF	TGTGCCAGCAGCTTTCAACTAAGGGGCAAGATGGATGAGCAGTTCTTC	NA	NA	TRBV7-6	TRBJ2-1	16